The rows below give T cell receptor beta chains drawn from one sample of a study of long-term antiretroviral therapy in people with HIV. Generated by immunoSEQ multiplex PCR, the TCRdb table keeps only in-frame clones and is missing some. The repertoire consists of 25,000 to 30,000 clones, with about 86% occurring once and the leading ten covering 4.8%. Source: unsorted PBMCs, taken 0.8 years after starting antiretroviral therapy. Every receptor here comes from a woman aged 30 to 39 with HIV. Both conserved end residues are part of each CDR3. Fields, in order: J gene, V gene, clone size, CDR3 length, D gene, CDR3 protein, CDR3 DNA. D genes are given only for firm matches. The size field is filled for only some rows; it gives once, few, many or a size class.

TRBJ1-2 TRBV27 - 16 - CASSPLLTTGPGGYTF TGTGCCAGCAGTCCCCTCCTCACGACAGGCCCGGGAGGCTACACCTTC
TRBJ2-5 TRBV2 - 14 TRBD2 CASRGGTSGETQYF TGTGCCAGCAGGGGAGGGACTAGCGGAGAGACCCAGTACTTC
TRBJ1-2 TRBV25-1 - 14 - CASSGTGTNYGYTF TGTGCCAGCAGTGGTACAGGGACGAACTATGGCTACACCTTC
TRBJ2-2 TRBV27 - 16 TRBD1 CASSATQGPYPGELFF TGTGCCAGCAGTGCCACACAGGGGCCCTACCCCGGGGAGCTGTTTTTT
TRBJ1-5 TRBV12-5 - 12 - CASGPVSGPQHF TGTGCTAGTGGTCCCGTCTCTGGGCCCCAGCATTTT
TRBJ1-4 TRBV27 - 14 TRBD1 CASSYTGVGEKLFF TGTGCCAGCAGTTACACAGGGGTCGGGGAAAAACTGTTTTTT
TRBJ1-1 TRBV4-1 - 15 TRBD1 CASSQTQGLNTEAFF TGCGCCAGCAGCCAAACACAGGGGTTAAACACTGAAGCTTTCTTT
TRBJ2-7 TRBV27 - 14 TRBD1 CASSPGQGTYEQYF TGTGCCAGCAGCCCGGGACAGGGGACCTACGAGCAGTACTTC
TRBJ2-5 TRBV15 - 15 - CATSRDPLGTETQYF TGTGCCACCAGCAGAGATCCTCTAGGGACGGAGACCCAGTACTTC
TRBJ2-1 TRBV5-4 - 15 - CASSLERINYNEQFF TGTGCCAGCAGCTTGGAACGGATTAATTACAATGAGCAGTTCTTC
TRBJ1-5 TRBV6-5 - 15 - CASSYSRLNNQPQHF TGTGCCAGCAGTTACTCGCGGCTGAACAATCAGCCCCAGCATTTT
TRBJ1-1 TRBV4-1 - 15 TRBD1 CASSQRTGKNTEAFF TGCGCCAGCAGCCAAAGGACAGGGAAAAACACTGAAGCTTTCTTT
TRBJ2-5 TRBV5-1 - 18 - CASSRMGASVTLQETQYF TGCGCCAGCAGCCGGATGGGGGCGTCAGTAACCCTTCAAGAGACCCAGTACTTC
TRBJ1-5 TRBV6-6 - 16 TRBD1 CASSPERDRGNQPQHF TGTGCCAGCAGTCCCGAAAGAGACAGGGGGAATCAGCCCCAGCATTTT
TRBJ2-5 TRBV2 - 15 - CASRRTGTIQETQYF TGTGCCAGCAGACGAACCGGGACAATCCAAGAGACCCAGTACTTC
TRBJ2-3 TRBV5-5 - 12 - CASSQNTDTQYF TGTGCCAGCAGTCAAAACACAGATACGCAGTATTTT
TRBJ2-3 TRBV12-5 - 13 - CASDTEYTDTQYF TGTGCTAGTGATACAGAGTACACAGATACGCAGTATTTT
TRBJ1-1 TRBV2 - 14 - CASSDPGEITEAFF TGTGCCAGCAGTGACCCAGGGGAAATTACTGAAGCTTTCTTT
TRBJ1-1 TRBV6-6 - 15 - CASSFPAAVNTEAFF TGTGCCAGCAGTTTTCCAGCAGCCGTGAACACTGAAGCTTTCTTT
TRBJ2-1 TRBV14 - 15 - CASSSQGLSYNEQFF TGTGCCAGCAGCTCACAGGGACTTTCCTACAATGAGCAGTTCTTC
TRBJ1-2 TRBV5-6 - 12 - CASSSGTSGYTF TGTGCCAGCAGCTCCGGGACGAGTGGCTACACCTTC
TRBJ2-7 TRBV27 - 8 - CASSSPPF TGTGCCAGCAGTTCTCCGCCCTTC
TRBJ1-3 TRBV15 - 15 - CATNRDRRPLDTIYF TGTGCCACCAACAGAGATAGGCGACCGCTAGACACCATATATTTT
TRBJ1-1 TRBV11-2 - 15 TRBD1 CASSATGGGGTEAFF TGTGCCAGCAGCGCGACAGGGGGTGGGGGCACTGAAGCTTTCTTT
TRBJ1-5 TRBV5-5 - 13 TRBD1 CASSLKGGQPQHF TGTGCCAGCAGCTTGAAAGGGGGCCAGCCCCAGCATTTT
TRBJ2-2 TRBV4-2 few 16 - CASSQLLTGNTGELFF TGTGCCAGCAGCCAACTTCTCACAGGGAACACCGGGGAGCTGTTTTTT
TRBJ1-2 TRBV6-1 - 14 - CASSEQGSSTGYTF TGTGCCAGCAGTGAACAAGGGTCTAGTACCGGCTACACCTTC
TRBJ1-3 TRBV21-1 - 16 - CASSKARRASGNTIYF TGTGCCAGCAGCAAAGCAAGGCGGGCATCTGGAAACACCATATATTTT
TRBJ1-2 TRBV7-9 - 14 TRBD1 CASSFGQGNYGYTF TGTGCCAGCAGCTTTGGACAGGGCAACTATGGCTACACCTTC
TRBJ1-4 TRBV6-5 - 14 TRBD1 CASSPGQGREKLFF TGTGCCAGCAGTCCGGGACAGGGGCGGGAAAAACTGTTTTTT
TRBJ1-1 TRBV14 - 14 - CASSRSGGSTEAFF TGTGCCAGCAGCCGGTCGGGAGGCTCCACTGAAGCTTTCTTT
TRBJ2-7 TRBV5-1 - 15 - CASSPEGVWGYEQYF TGCGCCAGCAGCCCCGAGGGGGTATGGGGCTACGAGCAGTACTTC
TRBJ1-4 TRBV7-9 - 13 - CASRGSTNEKLFF TGTGCCAGCCGAGGGTCGACTAATGAAAAACTGTTTTTT
TRBJ2-2 TRBV27 few 18 TRBD1 CASSLVRDRGRVTGELFF TGTGCCAGCAGTTTGGTCCGGGACAGGGGGCGCGTCACCGGGGAGCTGTTTTTT
TRBJ1-2 TRBV23-1 - 15 - CASSQKGPPNYGYTF TGCGCCAGCAGTCAAAAGGGGCCCCCGAACTATGGCTACACCTTC
TRBJ1-1 TRBV9 - 13 - CASSVVRGAEAFF TGTGCCAGCAGCGTAGTAAGGGGGGCTGAAGCTTTCTTT
TRBJ2-5 TRBV5-4 - 14 - CASSLSIVKETQYF TGTGCCAGCAGCTTGTCGATCGTGAAAGAGACCCAGTACTTC
TRBJ2-3 TRBV6-1 - 16 TRBD2 CASSDQLAGVTDTQYF TGTGCCAGCAGTGATCAACTAGCGGGGGTAACAGATACGCAGTATTTT
TRBJ2-3 TRBV29-1 - 15 TRBD1 CSVERNTGDADTQYF TGCAGCGTTGAACGTAATACAGGGGATGCAGATACGCAGTATTTT
TRBJ1-2 TRBV9 - 12 - CASSVSGGGYTF TGTGCCAGCAGCGTATCCGGGGGCGGCTACACCTTC
TRBJ2-2 TRBV4-2 - 16 - CASSQGTPVAAGELFF TGTGCCAGCAGCCAGGGGACCCCCGTCGCGGCCGGGGAGCTGTTTTTT
TRBJ2-5 TRBV11-2 - 15 - CASSSGTGYQETQYF TGTGCCAGCAGCTCAGGGACGGGGTACCAAGAGACCCAGTACTTC
TRBJ2-1 TRBV6-5 - 15 - CASRDMTGGYNEQFF TGTGCCAGCAGAGATATGACAGGAGGCTACAATGAGCAGTTCTTC
TRBJ2-1 TRBV19 - 16 - CASSINARRPDNEQFF TGTGCCAGTAGTATAAATGCCCGCCGTCCAGACAATGAGCAGTTCTTC
TRBJ2-3 TRBV7-2 - 15 - CASSSQAGYTDTQYF TGTGCCAGCAGCTCCCAGGCGGGGTACACAGATACGCAGTATTTT
TRBJ1-1 TRBV30 - 14 - CAWTPDRVSTEAFF TGTGCCTGGACACCCGACCGGGTCTCCACTGAAGCTTTCTTT
TRBJ1-2 TRBV11-2 - 15 TRBD1 CASRENDQGAYGYTF TGTGCCAGCAGAGAGAACGACCAGGGGGCCTACGGCTACACCTTC
TRBJ2-3 TRBV2 - 14 - CASSVLVDTDTQYF TGTGCCAGCAGTGTACTGGTTGACACAGATACGCAGTATTTT
TRBJ2-2 TRBV5-6 - 13 - CASSFGRTGELFF TGTGCCAGCAGCTTCGGAAGGACCGGGGAGCTGTTTTTT